The present T cell receptor (beta chain) was sequenced within a study of lung T cells in sarcoidosis with Löfgren's syndrome. TCRdb passed the reads through MiXCR, listing each CDR3 protein once. The table lists approximately 20,000 distinct CDR3 sequences, about 21% of them singletons. This clonotype was observed a handful of times. The antigen remains undetermined. Findings and caveats of the study: Shared TRAV12-1 and TRBV2 CDR3 motifs across Löfgren's syndrome patients reportedly suggested public CD4+ TCRs.

The germline CDR1 and CDR2 sequences are SNHLY and FYNNEI. V was trimmed by 2 bases and J by 10 bases, leaving 5 bases between them. The CDR3 covers 11 residues. Sequencing used CD4+ T cells from bronchoalveolar lavage. The J gene is TRBJ1-4, the V gene TRBV2; D is undetermined. The source is a human donor with sarcoidosis (Löfgren's syndrome or another form), or a control subject (not recorded which). CDR3 sequence reads: CASSEYGKLFF. The CDR3, as DNA: TGTGCCAGCAGTGAATACGGAAAACTGTTTTTT.